This T cell receptor (beta chain) was obtained from a study of T-cell memory formation after mild COVID-19. TCRdb used MiXCR to reprocess the 5' RACE reads, holding one entry per CDR3 protein. This sample has a few hundred thousand distinct CDR3 sequences, with 28% found just once. Overall study findings and caveats: Chiefly within CM and EM were the contracting CD4+ clones; CD8+ ones were within EMRA. Day 15 to 85 contracting clones showed balanced CD4/CD8; day 15 to 37 expanders favored CD4+. There were some responding clones in pre-infection memory, which suggested that cross-reactive memory had joined.

This clonotype appeared a few times. Its antigen is unknown. The sequence was collected from an adult woman who had mild COVID-19 (a few samples of this study predate the infection). Cell type and time point are not known. Sequenced: PBMCs or a T cell subset sorted from them (not recorded which).

The CDR3 here is CASSLVRQGIQNTIYF. CDR3 nucleotides: TGTGCCAGCAGCTTAGTCAGGCAGGGAATACAGAACACCATATATTTT. V is TRBV7-8 and J is TRBJ1-3, with D possibly being TRBD1 (5 bases). This CDR3 is 16 amino acids long. V was trimmed by 1 base and J by 7 bases, leaving 17 bases between them. The germline CDR1 and CDR2 sequences are SGHVS and FQNEAQ.